The next 10 T cell receptor beta chains were all read from a single sample in a study of blood T cell repertoires in COVID-19 (dated by TCRdb to 2018 to 2020). Library preparation employed the immunoSEQ multiplex PCR assay. The clones in this table, taken by TCRdb from immuneACCESS, are in-frame only. Not every clone is retained; where verified, under half of the shortfall comes from an unresolved V gene, and the cause of the rest is unknown. This sample has 250,000 to 350,000 clones in its table, and 70% to 90% of those were observed once. The biggest ten clones account for over 10% of the sample. The sequencing sample was made of peripheral blood. These receptors were obtained from a woman in her 70s with COVID-19, enrolled during active disease.

The chain is built from TRBV7-9 and TRBJ1-3; 10 bases are shared with TRBD1. Germline V gives CDR1 SEHNR, CDR2 FQNEAQ (reference sequence). Trimming removed 4 bases from V and 8 bases from J; junction bases left unmatched: 5. This CDR3 has 14 residues. CDR3 amino acids: CASSSPDRGDTIYF. For the CDR3, the DNA is TGTGCCAGCAGCTCCCCGGACAGGGGGGACACCATATATTTT. Drawing the rest from reference TRBV7-9 and TRBJ1-3, the complete variable domain is DTGVSQNPRHKITKRGQNVTFRCDPISEHNRLYWYRQTLGQGPEFLTYFQNEAQLEKSRLLSDRFSAERPKGSFSTLEIQRTEQGDSAMYLCASSSPDRGDTIYFGEGSWLTVV.

V and J are TRBV11-1 and TRBJ2-3, with D perhaps TRBD1 (5 bases). V dropped 6 bases and J dropped 6 bases, with 22 bases sitting between them. CDR1 is SGHAT, CDR2 FQDESV, per germline (reference sequence). The CDR3 sequence is 16 residues long. The CDR3 loop reads CASSLDRPHVEDTQYF. The DNA of the CDR3 is TGTGCCAGCAGTCTAGACAGACCGCACGTGGAGGATACGCAGTATTTT.

In DNA, the CDR3 is TGTGCCAGCAGCCGCTTCGGGACTCCGATCCCAGATACGCAGTATTTT. Its translation: CASSRFGTPIPDTQYF. This chain joins TRBV4-2 and TRBJ2-3, with D tentatively TRBD2 (6 bases). Germline V gives CDR1 LGHNA, CDR2 YNFKEQ. This CDR3 contains 16 residues. The germline V and J ends were trimmed by 4 bases and 4 bases, with 18 bases remaining between them.

This CDR3 is CASSQQGFNYGYTF. CDR3 in DNA: TGTGCCAGCAGCCAACAGGGTTTTAACTATGGCTACACCTTC. J is TRBJ1-2 and V is TRBV14, with D tentatively TRBD1 (5 bases). Germline V gives CDR1 SGHDN, CDR2 FVKESK. V was shortened by 2 bases and J by 1 base, with 8 bases between the two germline ends. This CDR3 is built from 14 residues.

The chain recombines TRBV5-1 with TRBJ2-1; 7 bases fit TRBD1. CDR3 length: 14 residues. The germline CDR1 and CDR2 sequences are SGHRS and YFSETQ. V lost 7 bases to trimming and J lost 0 bases; unmatched junction nucleotides: 4. For the CDR3, the DNA is TGCGCCAGCGGACAGGAAAGCTCCTACAATGAGCAGTTCTTC. Protein sequence: CASGQESSYNEQFF.

The genes are TRBV27 and TRBJ2-1; D uncertain. The V end was cut by 10 bases, the J end by 4 bases, with 14 bases between. CDR3 length: 13 amino acids. The germline V gene encodes CDR1 MNHEY and CDR2 SMNVEV (reference sequence). The CDR3, as DNA: TGTGCCACCATACGGTCGGTTTACAATGAGCAGTTCTTC. As protein: CATIRSVYNEQFF.

The genes are TRBV12-5 and TRBJ2-7, with a possible D match to TRBD1 (6 bases). CDR1 and CDR2 from the germline V gene are LGHNT and FRNRAP. This CDR3 contains 15 residues. V was shortened by 7 bases and J by 0 bases, with 16 bases between the two germline ends. CDR3 region: CASDDRDMNSYEQYF. The CDR3 nucleotides read TGTGCTAGTGACGACCGGGACATGAACTCCTACGAGCAGTACTTC.

CDR3 in amino acids: CASSQPGTGDGYTF. CDR3 DNA sequence: TGCGCCAGCAGCCAACCCGGGACAGGGGATGGCTACACCTTC. The chain links TRBV4-1 to TRBJ1-2; the match to TRBD1 covers 10 bases. Germline V gives CDR1 MGHRA, CDR2 YSYEKL. J was trimmed by 6 bases and V by 2 bases; bases with no gene match: 3. The CDR3 length is 14 residues.

The chain recombines TRBV6-6 with TRBJ2-7; 7 positions match TRBD1. This CDR3 has 15 residues. CDR1 and CDR2 from the germline V gene are MNHNY and SVGAGI (reference sequence). With 6 bases clipped from V and 3 bases from J, the junction kept 11 bases outside the gene matches. CDR3 nucleotides: TGTGCCAGCAGCCCCGGGACAGTGAAATACTACGAGCAGTACTTC. Translating it yields CASSPGTVKYYEQYF.

The chain has TRBV18 and TRBJ2-7; 7 bases agree with TRBD1. Germline CDR1 reads KGHSH; CDR2 reads LQKENI. With 4 bases clipped from V and 2 bases from J, the junction kept 8 bases outside the gene matches. This CDR3 contains 15 residues. The CDR3 is CASSLSTGSTYEQYF. Here the CDR3 DNA reads TGTGCCAGCTCACTCTCGACAGGGTCAACCTACGAGCAGTACTTC.